This T cell receptor (beta chain) was obtained from a study of T-cell reconstitution after alpha-beta-depleted transplantation in children. This clonotype was seen repeatedly, ten times or more. Unique molecular identifiers were built into the TCRbeta library. TCRdb passed the PCR reads through MiXCR, listing each CDR3 protein once. The table records roughly 500,000 distinct CDR3 sequences, 32% of them present only once. The CDR3 sequence is 13 residues long. Trimming removed 6 bases at V and 3 bases at J, with 9 bases between. The germline V gene encodes CDR1 MDHEN and CDR2 SYDVKM. This clonotype was obtained from a human donor who donated a stem cell graft to a child with aplastic anemia. The J gene is TRBJ1-5, the V gene TRBV28; no clear D. The source was PBMCs from the stem cell graft donor, collected from the stem cell graft. The CDR3 DNA sequence: TGTGCCAGCAGCTTAGTTTCCAATCAGCCCCAGCATTTT. Encoded protein: CASSLVSNQPQHF.